This T cell receptor beta chain stems from a study of shared clonotypes between healthy human individuals. Study results and caveats: Large sequencing depth failed to make sorted-subset sequencing complete, rarefaction showed.

Donors were Caucasian adults residing in Nashville, Tennessee, USA. CDR1 and CDR2 from the germline V gene are MGHDK and SYGVNS. The ends were cut back, 8 bases at V and 7 bases at J, with 14 bases in the middle. CDR3 length: 12 amino acids. Notes on this clone: Its antigen is not known.

Libraries were prepared by immunoSEQ multiplex PCR; TCRdb keeps only in-frame clonotypes and omits some of them. The sample has approximately 1.5 million clones, 98% to 99% seen once; the top ten hold roughly 0.36%. This clonotype was obtained from a young man in good health. This chain uses TRBV25-1 with TRBJ1-2; D is ambiguous. Material for sequencing was naive CD4+ T cells sorted from blood. Indicated subset: CD45RA+ positively selected. The CDR3 nucleotides are TGTGCCAGCTTCCGGGGAAAGCGTGGCTACACCTTC. Amino acids: CASFRGKRGYTF.